The rows below give T cell receptor beta chains drawn from one sample of a study of blood T cell repertoires in COVID-19. The assay was immunoSEQ multiplex PCR, and TCRdb's table has in-frame clones only and misses some. The sample contains more than 90,000 clones, around 85% of which appear only once. Sequencing was done on a sample of peripheral blood. All receptors come from a man aged 50-60 years with acute or convalescent COVID-19. Both conserved end residues are part of each CDR3. Fields, in order: V gene, J gene, clone size, D gene, CDR3 protein, CDR3 DNA. D genes are given only for firm matches. Rows may omit the clone size; those that give it use once, few, many or a size class.

>TRBV9|TRBJ2-2|NA|TRBD1
CASSSIGDSLGELFF
TGTGCCAGCAGCTCAATAGGGGACAGTTTGGGGGAGCTGTTTTTT
>TRBV19|TRBJ1-4|NA|NA
CASSWAGPWDEKLFF
TGTGCCAGTAGTTGGGCGGGACCTTGGGATGAAAAACTGTTTTTT
>TRBV10-3|TRBJ1-5|NA|NA
CAINQGNDQPQHF
TGTGCCATCAACCAGGGCAACGATCAGCCCCAGCATTTT
>TRBV2|TRBJ2-7|NA|NA
CASSEMVAYEQYF
TGTGCCAGCAGTGAAATGGTAGCCTACGAGCAGTACTTC
>TRBV12-3/TRBV12-4|TRBJ1-1|once|NA
CASSLYQGEEAFF
TGTGCCAGCAGTTTATATCAGGGCGAGGAGGCTTTCTTT
>TRBV12-3/TRBV12-4|TRBJ2-3|NA|NA
CASSSQGPDTQYF
TGTGCCAGCAGTTCCCAGGGCCCAGATACGCAGTATTTT
>TRBV2|TRBJ1-2|NA|NA
CASSEWVDRGYGYTF
TGTGCCAGCAGTGAATGGGTCGATCGGGGCTATGGCTACACCTTC
>TRBV7-9|TRBJ1-6|NA|NA
CASSDWQGLPSPLHF
TGTGCCAGCAGTGATTGGCAGGGCCTCCCTTCACCCCTCCACTTT
>TRBV7-3|TRBJ2-1|NA|TRBD2
CASSSASGGHEQFF
TGTGCCAGCAGCTCGGCTAGCGGGGGTCATGAGCAGTTCTTC
>TRBV3-1/TRBV3-2|TRBJ2-2|NA|NA
CASSQDSWVGELFF
TGTGCCAGCAGCCAAGATAGCTGGGTCGGGGAGCTGTTTTTT
>TRBV28|TRBJ2-5|NA|TRBD1
CASSTSGTVRETQYF
TGTGCCAGCAGTACGTCCGGGACAGTGCGAGAGACCCAGTACTTC
>TRBV10-3|TRBJ2-3|NA|NA
CAIRSSSGEPDTQYF
TGTGCCATCCGGAGCTCCAGTGGGGAGCCAGATACGCAGTATTTT
>TRBV27|TRBJ1-1|NA|TRBD1
CASSLQGANTEAFF
TGTGCCAGCAGTTTACAGGGGGCGAACACTGAAGCTTTCTTT
>TRBV3-1/TRBV3-2|TRBJ1-5|NA|TRBD1
CASSQDSSRTGYAGNQPQHF
TGTGCCAGCAGCCAAGATTCCTCCAGGACAGGGTATGCTGGCAATCAGCCCCAGCATTTT
>TRBV7-9|TRBJ2-5|NA|NA
CASSLAVRASQETQYF
TGTGCCAGCAGCTTAGCGGTCAGGGCATCTCAAGAGACCCAGTACTTC
>TRBV15|TRBJ2-1|NA|NA
CATSRDHRLTTNEQFF
TGTGCCACCAGCAGAGATCACAGGCTGACGACCAATGAGCAGTTCTTC
>TRBV7-9|TRBJ1-6|NA|NA
CASSLIGPRDNSPLHF
TGTGCCAGCAGCTTGATAGGGCCCAGGGATAATTCACCCCTCCACTTT
>TRBV5-1|TRBJ1-5|NA|TRBD1
CASSPGTGAKQPQHF
TGCGCCAGCAGCCCCGGGACAGGGGCTAAGCAGCCCCAGCATTTT
>TRBV28|TRBJ2-3|NA|TRBD2
CASSPSGSRVDTQYF
TGTGCCAGCAGTCCTAGCGGGAGTCGGGTAGATACGCAGTATTTT
>TRBV10-3|TRBJ1-2|NA|NA
CAISLGQSGGYTF
TGTGCCATCAGCCTTGGACAGTCTGGCGGCTACACCTTC
>TRBV13|TRBJ1-1|few|NA
CASSPPRNTEAFF
TGTGCCAGCAGCCCTCCTAGGAACACTGAAGCTTTCTTT
>TRBV2|TRBJ1-6|NA|TRBD1
CASSETGMSSPLHF
TGTGCCAGCAGTGAGACAGGGATGTCGTCACCCCTCCACTTT
>TRBV20-1|TRBJ1-2|NA|NA
CSASQGNGYTF
TGCAGTGCTAGTCAGGGTAATGGCTACACCTTC
>TRBV6-2/TRBV6-3|TRBJ2-5|NA|TRBD2
CASSSPRLAGGQETQYF
TGTGCCAGCAGTTCTCCTCGACTAGCGGGAGGCCAAGAGACCCAGTACTTC
>TRBV19|TRBJ1-4|NA|NA
CASTGQLNEKLFF
TGTGCCAGTACCGGACAGCTTAATGAAAAACTGTTTTTT
>TRBV12-2|TRBJ2-3|NA|NA
CASRSPGTSGVKTSTDTQYF
TGTGCAAGTCGCTCCCCAGGGACTAGCGGGGTGAAAACTAGCACAGATACGCAGTATTTT
>TRBV10-1|TRBJ2-7|few|NA
CARGETTYEQYF
TGCGCCCGCGGGGAGACGACCTACGAGCAGTACTTC
>TRBV7-6|TRBJ2-7|NA|TRBD1
CASSSGVGDRSYEQYF
TGTGCCAGCAGCTCCGGGGTTGGGGACAGGAGCTACGAGCAGTACTTC
>TRBV10-2|TRBJ2-1|NA|NA
CASSVFLASREQFF
TGCGCCAGCAGTGTGTTCTTAGCTTCGCGTGAGCAGTTCTTC
>TRBV28|TRBJ2-2|many|NA
CASSLRVYDTGELFF
TGTGCCAGCAGTTTGCGGGTATATGACACCGGGGAGCTGTTTTTT
>TRBV6-5|TRBJ2-1|NA|NA
CASSSFGGPYNEQFF
TGTGCCAGCAGTTCTTTCGGGGGACCCTACAATGAGCAGTTCTTC
>TRBV29-1|TRBJ1-2|NA|NA
CTCGGDDYGYTF
TGCACCTGCGGGGGGGACGACTATGGCTACACCTTC
>TRBV5-1|TRBJ2-7|few|NA
CASSSDIPTYEQYF
TGCGCCAGCAGCTCTGACATCCCGACCTACGAGCAGTACTTC
>TRBV19|TRBJ1-2|NA|NA
CASSSHRDTNNYGYTF
TGTGCCAGTAGTAGCCACCGGGACACAAATAACTATGGCTACACCTTC
>TRBV7-9|TRBJ1-5|NA|NA
CASGAGNQPQHF
TGTGCCAGCGGAGCTGGAAATCAGCCCCAGCATTTT
>TRBV9|TRBJ2-7|few|TRBD2
CASSTRLAGDEQYF
TGTGCCAGCAGCACCAGACTAGCGGGAGACGAGCAGTACTTC
>TRBV2|TRBJ2-2|NA|NA
CASSKGDTGELFF
TGTGCCAGCAGTAAGGGGGACACCGGGGAGCTGTTTTTT
>TRBV9|TRBJ2-4|NA|NA
CASSVGSGGGGAKNIQYF
TGTGCCAGCAGCGTAGGTAGTGGGGGCGGGGGCGCCAAAAACATTCAGTACTTC
>TRBV5-1|TRBJ2-3|few|NA
CASRDEPFTDTQYF
TGCGCCAGCAGAGATGAGCCGTTCACAGATACGCAGTATTTT
>TRBV10-1|TRBJ1-6|NA|NA
CASSDYRESPLHF
TGCGCCAGCAGTGACTACAGGGAATCACCCCTCCACTTT
>TRBV19|TRBJ1-4|NA|NA
CASSVRRATNEKLFF
TGTGCCAGTAGTGTCCGACGGGCAACTAATGAAAAACTGTTTTTT
>TRBV6-4|TRBJ2-2|NA|NA
CASSRQAGTGELFF
TGTGCCAGCAGTCGGCAGGCGGGTACCGGGGAGCTGTTTTTT
>TRBV10-1|TRBJ2-1|NA|TRBD2
CASSAQRETEQFF
TGCGCCAGCAGTGCGCAGCGGGAGACTGAGCAGTTCTTC
>TRBV5-5|TRBJ1-3|NA|NA
CASRFTGSSGNTIYF
TGTGCCAGCAGATTTACAGGGAGCTCTGGAAACACCATATATTTT
>TRBV27|TRBJ1-2|NA|NA
CASSLIYSPNYGYTF
TGTGCCAGCAGTTTAATATACAGCCCTAACTATGGCTACACCTTC
>TRBV14|TRBJ2-1|NA|NA
CASSPRQSYNEQFF
TGTGCCAGCAGCCCGCGTCAATCCTACAATGAGCAGTTCTTC
>TRBV12-3/TRBV12-4|TRBJ2-7|NA|TRBD1
CASSVTGGEQYF
TGTGCCAGCAGTGTAACAGGGGGGGAGCAGTACTTC
>TRBV18|TRBJ1-1|NA|NA
CASSPRDPNTEAFF
TGTGCCAGCTCACCCAGGGATCCGAACACTGAAGCTTTCTTT
>TRBV5-8|TRBJ2-7|NA|NA
CASSLGVYEQYF
TGTGCCAGCAGCTTAGGGGTTTACGAGCAGTACTTC
>TRBV6-6|TRBJ2-1|NA|NA
CASSYPGLVEQFF
TGTGCCAGCAGTTACCCAGGTCTCGTCGAGCAGTTCTTC
>TRBV5-1|TRBJ1-4|NA|NA
CASSLSTSPNEKLFF
TGCGCCAGCAGCTTGTCAACCAGTCCTAATGAAAAACTGTTTTTT
>TRBV20-1|TRBJ2-7|NA|TRBD1
CSASVTGGYSYEQYF
TGCAGTGCTAGTGTTACAGGGGGCTACTCCTACGAGCAGTACTTC
>TRBV6-6|TRBJ2-1|NA|TRBD2
CASSYSRGGGNEQFF
TGTGCCAGCAGTTACTCTCGGGGCGGGGGTAATGAGCAGTTCTTC